Following are 32 T cell receptor beta chains from one sample sequenced in a study of post-analysis software for immune sequencing data. Prepared libraries of TCR beta cDNA carried unique molecular identifiers. TCRdb called the PCR reads again in MiXCR, with one record for every CDR3 protein. The table has some 690,000 distinct CDR3 sequences, 30% seen once. Findings and limits, study-wide: Elevated frequency relative to controls characterized roughly five TRBV segments in patients, TRBV5-6, TRBV5-1 and TRBV20-1 among them.

For these receptors, no antigen is known. The source material was blood. These receptors came from a girl between 10 and 17 years old with multiple sclerosis.

This clonotype was seen ten or more times. The J gene is TRBJ2-1, the V gene TRBV7-8, with D perhaps TRBD1 (6 bases). The CDR3 sequence is 16 residues long. V lost 6 bases to trimming and J lost 9 bases, with 24 bases between them. The germline V gene has CDR1 SGHVS and CDR2 FQNEAQ. The CDR3 DNA reads TGTGCCAGCAGACAAGGCGCGAGGACAGAATCGGGTGAGCAGTTCTTC. Translation: CASRQGARTESGEQFF.

To note about this clonotype: A much more abundant neighbour one base away suggests this may be a read error. The V call is TRBV12-3 or TRBV12-4, the J call TRBJ2-5; TRBD1 is a possible D gene (6 bases). V lost 6 bases to trimming and J lost 7 bases, with 21 bases between them. The CDR3 is made up of 15 amino acids. For the CDR3, the DNA is TGTGCCAGCAGGATATCACTACGGAGAGGGGGGACCCAGTACTTC. Amino acids: CASRISLRRGGTQYF.

In its sample, this clonotype was seen many times. CDR3 region: CSARSDGAYSYNEQFF. The CDR3 nucleotides read TGCAGTGCTAGATCTGACGGAGCGTACTCCTACAATGAGCAGTTCTTC. The genes are TRBV20-1 and TRBJ2-1; D is undetermined. With 2 bases removed from V and 0 bases from J, the gap between germline ends came to 14 bases. Germline CDR1 is DFQATT and CDR2 is SNEGSKA (reference sequence). This CDR3 is built from 16 residues.

The chain combines TRBV7-2 with TRBJ2-3; 7 nucleotides align to TRBD1. From germline, CDR1 is SGHTA and CDR2 FQGNSA. The CDR3 has 16 amino acids. With V trimmed by 8 bases and J by 0 bases, 11 bases remained unmatched. CDR3 sequence reads: CASGKTGYASTDTQYF. CDR3 DNA: TGTGCCAGCGGAAAGACAGGGTACGCGAGCACAGATACGCAGTATTTT.

The chain is built from TRBV20-1 and TRBJ2-1; D might be TRBD1 (5 bases). The CDR3 runs to 14 residues. Germline CDR1 is DFQATT and CDR2 is SNEGSKA (reference sequence). Trimming removed 6 bases at V and 6 bases at J, with 18 bases between. CDR3 sequence (DNA): TGCAGTGCCATCTTCCGTAGGACACTCAATGAGCAGTTCTTC. As protein: CSAIFRRTLNEQFF.

A few counts support this clonotype. The chain couples TRBV4-1 to TRBJ2-7, with 9 positions matching TRBD2. J was trimmed by 4 bases and V by 4 bases; bases with no gene match: 8. The V gene's germline CDR1 is MGHRA and CDR2 YSYEKL. CDR3 length equals 15 residues. The CDR3 bases are TGCGCCAGCAGCCCCCGGAGTAGCGGGGGATACGAGCAGTACTTC. Protein: CASSPRSSGGYEQYF.

The chain recombines TRBV6-2 or TRBV6-3 with TRBJ2-7; 7 nucleotides align to TRBD1. The CDR3 has 14 amino acids. Germline assignment: CDR1 MNHEY and CDR2 SVGEGT. V shed 7 bases and J 3 bases; nucleotides not matched to a gene: 9. This CDR3 reads CASNRQGFFYEQYF. The CDR3 coding sequence is TGTGCCAGCAACCGACAGGGTTTTTTCTACGAGCAGTACTTC.

This clonotype was found once. The chain combines TRBV20-1 with TRBJ2-1; D may be TRBD2 (6 bases). V was pared by 6 bases and J by 8 bases, with 23 bases between. This CDR3 has 15 amino acids. CDR1 is DFQATT and CDR2 is SNEGSKA in the germline V gene (reference sequence). This CDR3 is CSAPYSGAPTDEQFF. CDR3 nucleotide sequence: TGCAGTGCCCCCTATAGCGGAGCCCCTACGGATGAGCAGTTCTTC.

The V and J genes are TRBV6-2 or TRBV6-3 and TRBJ2-3; 9 bases match TRBD2. Unmatched junction bases numbered 9, after V lost 6 bases and J lost 2 bases. This CDR3 spans 16 amino acids. Germline V gives CDR1 MNHEY, CDR2 SVGEGT. CDR3 protein: CASRTGLAGNTDTQYF. CDR3 in DNA: TGTGCCAGCAGGACCGGCCTAGCGGGGAACACAGATACGCAGTATTTT.

As concerns this clonotype: The junction does not match germline at one end; this may be a read error. The chain recombines TRBV7-2 with TRBJ1-1; D uncertain. This CDR3 is 14 amino acids long. The germline V gene has CDR1 SGHTA and CDR2 FQGNSA. The CDR3 sequence: CASSLSPVNTEVFF. The CDR3 nucleotides read TGTGCCAGCAGCTTATCTCCAGTCAACACTGAAGTTTTCTTT.

The V gene is TRBV20-1, the J gene TRBJ1-1; D gene uncertain. The length of the CDR3 is 14 residues. The germline V gene has CDR1 DFQATT and CDR2 SNEGSKA (reference sequence). V dropped 6 bases and J dropped 7 bases, with 21 bases sitting between them. The CDR3 DNA is TGCAGTGCAGAAGGGCCGAGGGCCTTGAGTGAAGCTTTCTTT. Its protein product is CSAEGPRALSEAFF.

The gene calls are TRBV27 and TRBJ2-1, with 8 bases matching TRBD1. The germline gives CDR1 MNHEY, CDR2 SMNVEV (reference sequence). Germline trimming cut 2 bases from V and 0 bases from J; bases unmatched to any gene: 3. The CDR3 extends over 16 amino acids. In nucleotides, the CDR3 is TGTGCCAGCAGTTTAGGGACAGGCCGCTCCTACAATGAGCAGTTCTTC. It is translated as CASSLGTGRSYNEQFF.

This clonotype was seen more than once but under ten times. The V call is TRBV10-3, the J call TRBJ2-3, with D possibly being TRBD1 or TRBD2 (5 bases each). Trimming left V 0 bases short and J 4 bases short, with 11 bases between. CDR1 is ENHRY, CDR2 SYGVKD, per germline. The CDR3 is made up of 15 amino acids. The DNA for the CDR3 is TGTGCCATCAGTGAGTCGTATCGGGGCCCAGATACGCAGTATTTT. This codes for CAISESYRGPDTQYF.

V gene TRBV7-2 combines with J gene TRBJ1-2; 10 nucleotides match TRBD1. The V gene end was trimmed by 1 base and the J gene end by 8 bases; junction bases not matched to a gene: 4. CDR1 and CDR2 from the germline V gene are SGHTA and FQGNSA. The CDR3 is 14 residues long. The chain's CDR3 is CASSLEGQGTGYTF. CDR3 coding DNA: TGTGCCAGCAGCTTAGAGGGACAGGGGACGGGCTACACCTTC. Combining the CDR3 with reference TRBV7-2 and TRBJ1-2 gives the whole variable domain GAGVSQSPSNKVTEKGKDVELRCDPISGHTALYWYRQSLGQGLEFLIYFQGNSAPDKSGLPSDRFSAERTGGSVSTLTIQRTQQEDSAVYLCASSLEGQGTGYTFGSGTRLTVV.

This clonotype showed up just a few times. Here the CDR3 DNA reads TGCAGTGCCAATAAACCGACGGTCGAGATCACAGATACGCAGTATTTT. Translation gives CSANKPTVEITDTQYF. The V gene is TRBV20-1, the J gene TRBJ2-3; D remains unclear. Between the trimmed V and J ends, which lost 6 bases and 2 bases, there was a span of 21 bases. Germline V gene data show CDR1 as DFQATT and CDR2 as SNEGSKA (reference sequence). This CDR3 is 16 amino acids long.

A remark on this clonotype: This may arise from a read error, as a much more abundant clone is one base away. The chain links TRBV12-3 or TRBV12-4 to TRBJ2-1; 12 bases line up with TRBD2. The last part of the DNA fits TRBJ2-7 better; the J call may be wrong. The CDR3 runs 15 residues. The CDR3 loop reads CASSLGLAGANEQYF. Written as DNA, the CDR3 is TGTGCCAGCAGTTTAGGACTAGCGGGGGCCAATGAGCAGTACTTC.

The rearrangement uses TRBV20-1 and TRBJ1-4; D remains ambiguous. Germline V gene sequence: CDR1 DFQATT, CDR2 SNEGSKA (reference sequence). V lost 6 bases and J lost 8, with 10 bases in between. This CDR3 region has 11 residues. CDR3 in DNA: TGCAGTGCCGTCCAAGGGGAAAAACTGTTTTTT. Encoded protein: CSAVQGEKLFF.

This clonotype was seen a few times. The chain recombines TRBV27 with TRBJ1-5, with D perhaps TRBD1 (6 bases). Germline CDR1 and CDR2: MNHEY and SMNVEV (reference sequence). Deletions cut 1 base from V and 2 bases from J, with 9 bases between. CDR3 length: 15 residues. The chain's CDR3 is CASSLFRGRNQPQHF. In nucleotides, the CDR3 is TGTGCCAGCAGTTTATTCAGGGGCCGCAATCAGCCCCAGCATTTT.

This clonotype has just a few counts. The genes are TRBV29-1 and TRBJ2-3; TRBD2 might be the D (7 bases). The CDR3 extends over 13 amino acids. Germline assignment: CDR1 SQVTM and CDR2 ANQGSEA. The ends were cut back, 5 bases at V and 4 bases at J, with 13 bases in the middle. The chain's CDR3 is CSVIREGADTQYF. CDR3 nucleotide sequence: TGCAGCGTTATCAGGGAGGGGGCAGATACGCAGTATTTT.

The rearrangement uses TRBV19 and TRBJ2-2; the D gene is possibly TRBD2 (7 bases). Germline V gives CDR1 LNHDA, CDR2 SQIVND (reference sequence). The CDR3 sequence is 14 residues long. V was trimmed by 10 bases and J by 4 bases, leaving 16 bases between them. The CDR3 spells CATGRGGATGELFF. The DNA of the CDR3 is TGTGCCACTGGCAGGGGAGGGGCCACCGGGGAGCTGTTTTTT.

This clonotype was picked up a small number of times. The gene calls are TRBV20-1 and TRBJ2-5, with 7 positions matching TRBD1. Trimming cost V 0 bases and J 4 bases; bases outside gene matches: 8. In germline, CDR1 is DFQATT, CDR2 SNEGSKA (reference sequence). The CDR3 runs 15 residues. CDR3 DNA sequence: TGCAGTGCTAGAGATCTCAGGGGGAGTCGAGAGACCCAGTACTTC. Its translation: CSARDLRGSRETQYF.

This clonotype was observed a handful of times. This chain links TRBV10-1 with TRBJ2-7; possible D gene TRBD1, 5 bases. CDR1 is WNHNN and CDR2 is SYGVQD in the germline V gene (reference sequence). This CDR3 region has 12 residues. Trimming cost V 3 bases and J 6 bases, with 9 bases left between them. The CDR3 DNA reads as TGCGCCAGCAGTGAAGAAGGGGTCGAGCAGTACTTC. Amino acid sequence: CASSEEGVEQYF.

Only a few counts were recorded for this clonotype. This chain joins TRBV7-2 and TRBJ1-5, with TRBD1 matching 7 bases. CDR3 length: 15 amino acids. Germline V gene data show CDR1 as SGHTA and CDR2 as FQGNSA. Trimming at V came to 5 bases and at J to 0 bases, leaving 4 bases not matched to a gene. CDR3 bases: TGTGCCAGCAGCAGACAGGGCTATAGCAATCAGCCCCAGCATTTT. Protein sequence: CASSRQGYSNQPQHF.

This chain connects TRBV12-3 or TRBV12-4 to TRBJ2-5, with D possibly being TRBD2 (5 bases). The DNA end lines up better with TRBJ2-7; the J call may be wrong. The CDR3 sequence is 14 residues long. In DNA form, the CDR3 reads TGTGCCAGCAGTTGGAGGCCTTGGGTGGACGAGCAGTACTTC. Encoded protein: CASSWRPWVDEQYF.

The V call is TRBV5-5, the J call TRBJ2-5; D is ambiguous. Germline V gene sequence: CDR1 SGHKS, CDR2 YYEKEE (reference sequence). The germline V and J ends were trimmed by 2 bases and 3 bases, with 8 bases remaining between them. This CDR3 is built from 13 residues. CDR3 nucleotide sequence: TGTGCCAGCAGCTTCCAGACGGAAGAGACCCAGTACTTC. Translation: CASSFQTEETQYF.

The chain couples TRBV12-3 or TRBV12-4 to TRBJ2-6; TRBD1 matches 8 bases. The CDR3 contains 17 residues. V lost 6 bases, J lost 0 bases, and 7 bases stayed unmatched. As DNA, the CDR3 is TGTGCCAGCAGCGCCGGACAGGGAATCTCTGGGGCCAACGTCCTGACTTTC. Its protein product is CASSAGQGISGANVLTF.

Many counts were recorded for this clonotype. The rearrangement links TRBV10-3 to TRBJ1-6; no reliable D call. Per the germline V gene, CDR1 is ENHRY and CDR2 is SYGVKD. The CDR3 spans 14 residues. Trimming shortened V by 8 bases and J by 9 bases, and 17 bases separated the two germline ends. The chain's CDR3 is CAIGERLLGSPLHF. The CDR3 nucleotides are TGTGCCATCGGAGAGAGACTTTTAGGTTCACCCCTCCACTTT.

V usage is TRBV28 and J usage is TRBJ1-4; D gene uncertain. The length of the CDR3 is 13 residues. Trimming took 4 bases from V and 7 from J, leaving 10 bases between them. Germline loops: CDR1 MDHEN, CDR2 SYDVKM. CDR3 amino acids: CASSYGLREKLFF. The CDR3 DNA follows: TGTGCCAGCAGTTACGGGTTACGTGAAAAACTGTTTTTT.

The chain couples TRBV5-5 to TRBJ2-1, with D perhaps given as TRBD1 or TRBD2 (5 bases each). V was clipped by 6 bases and J by 12 bases, with 31 bases between them. The CDR3 runs 17 residues. The V gene's germline CDR1 is SGHKS and CDR2 YYEKEE (reference sequence). For the CDR3, the DNA is TGTGCCAGCACCGGGCTGCCCCGGGACGCACAATGGGTTGGGCAGTTCTTC. It yields the protein CASTGLPRDAQWVGQFF.

The chain recombines TRBV29-1 with TRBJ2-7; tentatively, D is TRBD2 (5 bases). The germline CDR1 and CDR2 sequences are SQVTM and ANQGSEA. This CDR3 contains 11 residues. V lost 5 bases, J lost 3 bases, and 8 bases lay in between. CDR3 bases: TGCAGCGTTTCGGGGAACTACGAGCAGTACTTC. It encodes CSVSGNYEQYF.

This clonotype was counted a few times. V and J are TRBV7-2 and TRBJ2-3, with 9 positions matching TRBD2. The V and J ends lost 2 bases and 0 bases, in that order; junction bases with no gene match: 9. Germline CDR1 is SGHTA and CDR2 is FQGNSA. The CDR3 spans 18 residues. This chain's CDR3 is CASSLTSGRRTSTDTQYF. In nucleotides, the CDR3 is TGTGCCAGCAGCTTAACCAGCGGGAGGCGAACTAGCACAGATACGCAGTATTTT.

This clonotype was seen more than once but under ten times. This chain connects TRBV7-9 to TRBJ2-1; possible D gene TRBD1, 6 bases. CDR1 is SEHNR, CDR2 FQNEAQ, per germline (reference sequence). This CDR3 spans 15 amino acids. V gave up 5 bases and J gave up 3 bases, with 14 bases separating them. CDR3 bases: TGTGCCAGCAGCACCAGACAGGCGTACTACAATGAGCAGTTCTTC. It codes for CASSTRQAYYNEQFF.